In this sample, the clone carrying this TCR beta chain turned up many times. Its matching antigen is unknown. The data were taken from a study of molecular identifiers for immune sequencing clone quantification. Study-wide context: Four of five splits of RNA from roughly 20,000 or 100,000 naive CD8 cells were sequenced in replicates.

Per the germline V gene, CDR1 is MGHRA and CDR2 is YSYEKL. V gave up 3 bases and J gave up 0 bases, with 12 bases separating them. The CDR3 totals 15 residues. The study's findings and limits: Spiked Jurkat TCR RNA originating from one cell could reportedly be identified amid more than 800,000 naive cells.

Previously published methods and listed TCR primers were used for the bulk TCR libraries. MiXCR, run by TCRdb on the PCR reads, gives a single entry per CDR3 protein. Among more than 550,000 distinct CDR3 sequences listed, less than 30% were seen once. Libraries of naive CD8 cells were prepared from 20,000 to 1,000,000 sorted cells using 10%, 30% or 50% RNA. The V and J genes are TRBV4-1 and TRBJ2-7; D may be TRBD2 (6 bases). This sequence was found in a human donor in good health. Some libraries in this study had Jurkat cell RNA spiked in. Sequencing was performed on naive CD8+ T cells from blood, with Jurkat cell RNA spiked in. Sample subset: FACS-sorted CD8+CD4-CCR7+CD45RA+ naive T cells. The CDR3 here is CASSHGWRASYEQYF. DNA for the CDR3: TGCGCCAGCAGCCATGGATGGAGGGCCTCCTACGAGCAGTACTTC.